This is a list of T cell receptor beta chains from one sample in a study of blood T cell repertoires in COVID-19. Clones were sequenced by immunoSEQ multiplex PCR, and TCRdb holds only the in-frame ones, with some missing. The table shows approximately 300,000 clones, with approximately 86% occurring only once. Sequencing was performed on peripheral blood. The source of these receptors is a human donor with COVID-19, enrolled during active disease. The donor label of this sample is uncertain. The CDR3 runs from the conserved cysteine through the conserved F or W. The order of the fields is CDR3 DNA, CDR3 protein, V gene, clone size, D gene, J gene. A D gene is named only where the DNA matches it firmly. Clone size is stated in some rows and not others, as once, few, many or a class when expanded.

TGTGCCAGCAGAATCGAGCACCGGGAAGAGCAGTTCTTC	CASRIEHREEQFF	TRBV28	-	-	TRBJ2-1
TGTGCCAGCAGTTTTGTCGGGACAGGCTCCTACAATGAGCAGTTCTTC	CASSFVGTGSYNEQFF	TRBV28	once	TRBD1	TRBJ2-1
TGTGCCAGCAGCTCTCGGGGGGTAACTAATGAAAAACTGTTTTTT	CASSSRGVTNEKLFF	TRBV5-8	-	-	TRBJ1-4
TGTGCCAGTAGTTTTTTCGGTGGCAGGGCAGGCGCTGAAGCTTTCTTT	CASSFFGGRAGAEAFF	TRBV19	once	-	TRBJ1-1
TGTGCCAGCTCACCACCCTTGAACACCGGGGAGCTGTTTTTT	CASSPPLNTGELFF	TRBV18	-	-	TRBJ2-2
TGTGCCAGCAGCCCCTTAGCGGGTGGTAGCGGGGAGCTGTTTTTT	CASSPLAGGSGELFF	TRBV28	few	TRBD2	TRBJ2-2
TGTGCCAGCAGCCGAGGAAGTAGCGGAGCCTCCTACGAGCAGTACTTC	CASSRGSSGASYEQYF	TRBV5-4	-	-	TRBJ2-7
TGTGCCAGCAGTACGAGGCATCATGAAAAACTGTTTTTT	CASSTRHHEKLFF	TRBV28	-	-	TRBJ1-4
TGCGCCAGCAGCCACACTTACAGCTCCTACAATGAGCAGTTCTTC	CASSHTYSSYNEQFF	TRBV4-3	-	-	TRBJ2-1
TGTGCCAGCAGTGACCCCAGACAGAATTTGAACACTGAAGCTTTCTTT	CASSDPRQNLNTEAFF	TRBV6-1	once	-	TRBJ1-1
TGTGCCAGCAGCGCCCCCGAGAGGGATGAGCAGTTCTTC	CASSAPERDEQFF	TRBV3-1/TRBV3-2	-	-	TRBJ2-1
TGTGCCAGCAGGGATGTTAGCGGGAGTTGGTACGAGCAGTACTTC	CASRDVSGSWYEQYF	TRBV27	-	TRBD2	TRBJ2-7
TGTGCCAGCAGTCCGCCGGGTGACAGGGGCTCTGGGGCCAACGTCCTGACTTTC	CASSPPGDRGSGANVLTF	TRBV6-6	-	TRBD1	TRBJ2-6
TGTGCCAGCAGTTACTCGACTCGGACAGGCCTCTATGGCTACACCTTC	CASSYSTRTGLYGYTF	TRBV6-2/TRBV6-3	-	TRBD1	TRBJ1-2
TGTGCCGGGAGAGAGGTCGCGAACACCGGGGAGCTGTTTTTT	CAGREVANTGELFF	TRBV6-5	-	-	TRBJ2-2
TGCGCCAGCAGTCAATCGGGACAGGGGACAGATACGCAGTATTTT	CASSQSGQGTDTQYF	TRBV23-1	-	TRBD1	TRBJ2-3
TGTGCCTGGGGAGGGGGGACTAGCGGGAGGGCCCCTAGCTCCTACGAGCAGTACTTC	CAWGGGTSGRAPSSYEQYF	TRBV30	-	TRBD2	TRBJ2-7
TGTGCCAGCAGCTCTTCGACTAGCCCAGGCTACGAGCAGTACTTC	CASSSSTSPGYEQYF	TRBV7-2	few	TRBD2	TRBJ2-7
TGTGCCAGCAGTTTCAGGGTCAGGCTGTTACCGAATCAGCCCCAGCATTTT	CASSFRVRLLPNQPQHF	TRBV27	-	-	TRBJ1-5
TGTGCCAGCAGGAAGGGAGGGGGGGATGAAAAACTGTTTTTT	CASRKGGGDEKLFF	TRBV2	-	-	TRBJ1-4
TGTGCCATCAGTGACAGGACAGGGACGGGCGAGCAGTACTTC	CAISDRTGTGEQYF	TRBV10-3	-	TRBD1	TRBJ2-7
TGTGCCACCAGTGATACTCAGGTCAACTATGGCTACACCTTC	CATSDTQVNYGYTF	TRBV24-1	-	-	TRBJ1-2
TGTGCCACCAGAGGGGCAGTTAATAACTATGGCTACACCTTC	CATRGAVNNYGYTF	TRBV2	-	-	TRBJ1-2
TGTGCCATCAGTGAGTCGAGGCAGGGAAATCAGCCCCAGCATTTT	CAISESRQGNQPQHF	TRBV10-3	-	-	TRBJ1-5
TGTGCTAGTGGTTTGGTAACCAGGGCCCGCAATCAGCCCCAGCATTTT	CASGLVTRARNQPQHF	TRBV12-5	once	-	TRBJ1-5
TGTGCCAGCAGCCAAGATCCCACTAGCGGGAGGGACAATGAGCAGTTCTTC	CASSQDPTSGRDNEQFF	TRBV4-2	-	TRBD2	TRBJ2-1
TGTGCCAGCTCACCAAGACAGGGAGGAAGCATGAACACTGAAGCTTTCTTT	CASSPRQGGSMNTEAFF	TRBV18	-	TRBD1	TRBJ1-1
TGTGCCAGCTCACCCCGCGGCGACAGGGTTGCTAACTATGGCTACACCTTC	CASSPRGDRVANYGYTF	TRBV18	-	TRBD1	TRBJ1-2
TGCGCCAGCAGCTTGGAAGGCGGGAGGCCGTACGAGCAGTACTTC	CASSLEGGRPYEQYF	TRBV5-1	-	TRBD2	TRBJ2-7
TGTGCCAGCAGCGAAACGGGGGTCTACGGAAACACCATATATTTT	CASSETGVYGNTIYF	TRBV6-6	-	-	TRBJ1-3
TGTGCCACCAGTCCCCCCCGTTTGAGGTTAGGAGAGACCCAGTACTTC	CATSPPRLRLGETQYF	TRBV24-1	-	-	TRBJ2-5
TGTGCCAGCAGACCGGACAGGGGCAGGGGCTACACCTTC	CASRPDRGRGYTF	TRBV28	-	TRBD1	TRBJ1-2
TGTGCCACCAGTGATCCCGGGACAGGGGTAGATGGCTACACCTTC	CATSDPGTGVDGYTF	TRBV24-1	-	TRBD1	TRBJ1-2
TGTGCCAGCAGACTGGAGTGGAGGGAGCCAGATACGCAGTATTTT	CASRLEWREPDTQYF	TRBV6-5	-	-	TRBJ2-3
TGTGCCAGCAATGGGGGGGTCTATGGCTACACCTTC	CASNGGVYGYTF	TRBV28	-	-	TRBJ1-2
TGTGCCAGCAGCCCGACGGTGGGCGGGGGAAACGAAAAACTGTTTTTT	CASSPTVGGGNEKLFF	TRBV7-2	-	-	TRBJ1-4